This T cell receptor beta chain was identified in a study of identifying expanded T cells in peripheral blood (dated by TCRdb to the late 2010s). Regarding the complete study: Separate aliquots of the same genomic DNA pool were sequenced to produce technical replicates, and four replicates were compared in pairs. The paper's findings and limits, for the study overall: Across all healthy donors, variance in clone template counts between roughly 2-week samples was found to increase significantly with total template count. The authors expected that over much longer intervals, such as months to years, biological variance in healthy repertoires might increase even further. Across all healthy-donor time intervals, the beta-binomial model significantly lowered both the number of clones called differentially abundant and the false-positive rate. Approximately 1.2 differentially abundant clones were flagged by the binomial model between technical replicates, whereas about 15 and 18 were flagged over roughly two weeks and four weeks, respectively.

About this clone: The antigen it binds to is not known. Qualities for individual bases were not recorded, and no much larger clone is one base off.

The immunoSEQ Assay, which relies on bias-controlled multiplex PCR amplification of genomic DNA, was used to profile TCRbeta CDR3 regions. In the authors' own workflow: To quantify the absolute abundance of each unique TCRbeta CDR3 region, the sequences were collapsed and filtered. Differential abundance was tested with a binomial (Fisher-equivalent) model and with a beta-binomial model adding time-dependent variance fitted from healthy donors. Clones with fewer than 5 combined templates were excluded, and clones with Benjamini-Hochberg FDR below 0.01 were called differentially abundant. Using the form v = (b*log(k)+a)^2, the beta-binomial variance was modeled as a function of the total template count across the two samples. TCRdb re-hosts the immuneACCESS table, in-frame sequences only. Its copies lack some clones; in the studies checked, an unresolved V gene accounts for under half of them, and the cause for the rest is not known. Clonal size and the V and J genes are those of that table, whereas D and trimming came from the DNA. In all, the sample holds about 100,000 clones, and 80% to 90% of those were seen once. The biggest ten clones account for roughly 6% of the sample.

Sequences PRHDT (CDR1) and FYEKMQ (CDR2) are obtained from the germline V gene (reference sequence). The CDR3 runs 13 residues from the cysteine to the phenylalanine. Only the CDR3 DNA stays, 39 bases, in frame from base 1. The V and J ends are trimmed by 0 bases and 6 bases, leaving 8 bases between them. During the collection period, no immune events, such as infections, were documented for the healthy donors. Healthy-donor blood repertoires served as a training cohort to calibrate time-dependent variance in a beta-binomial model of T-cell clone differential abundance. The training cohort was composed of about 10 healthy donors, 3 female and 7 male. Donor ages ranged from about 25 to 70 years, with an average of approximately 43 years. Obtained from a commercial supplier, whole blood was collected from each healthy donor at three time points set two to three weeks apart. Genomic DNA was extracted from unsorted whole blood for immunosequencing.

The TCR comes from a person between 18 and 75 years old in good health. Recombination linked TRBV13 to TRBJ1-2; possibly the D gene is TRBD1, per 6 matching bases. Sequencing was done on a sample of blood. The nucleotide sequence is TGTGCCAGCAGCTTAGGCCAGGGGAATGGCTACACCTTC. This yields the protein CASSLGQGNGYTF.